These T cell receptor beta chains were read from a single sample in a study of identical twins. Using its own MiXCR run on the 5' RACE reads, TCRdb lists one record per CDR3 protein. The repertoire has about 1.7 million distinct CDR3 sequences, less than 40% of them found once; the top ten carry under 0.35%. The sample taken for sequencing was cord blood. Receptors originate from a newborn girl in good health. The CDR3 runs from the conserved cysteine through the conserved F or W. D genes are given only for firm matches. Clone size is stated in some rows and not others, as once, few, many or a class when expanded.

J gene: TRBJ2-3
clone size: -
D gene: -
V gene: TRBV7-2
CDR3 protein: CASSFPGGLASTDTQFF
CDR3 DNA: TGTGCCAGCAGCTTTCCCGGGGGGCTTGCTAGCACAGATACGCAGTTTTTT

J gene: TRBJ2-3
clone size: -
D gene: TRBD2
V gene: TRBV11-2
CDR3 protein: CASSFLAGGGGTDTQYF
CDR3 DNA: TGTGCCAGCAGCTTCCTAGCGGGAGGGGGGGGCACAGATACGCAGTATTTT

J gene: TRBJ2-1
clone size: once
D gene: -
V gene: TRBV20-1
CDR3 protein: CSARSVLSYNEQFF
CDR3 DNA: TGCAGTGCTAGGTCGGTCCTCTCCTACAATGAGCAGTTCTTC

J gene: TRBJ2-6
clone size: -
D gene: -
V gene: TRBV12-3/TRBV12-4
CDR3 protein: CASSYLGNRANVLTF
CDR3 DNA: TGTGCCAGCAGTTACCTTGGGAATAGGGCCAACGTCCTGACTTTC

J gene: TRBJ2-7
clone size: -
D gene: TRBD2
V gene: TRBV11-2
CDR3 protein: CASSLRGRGLAGAFSYNEQYF
CDR3 DNA: TGTGCCAGCAGCTTAAGGGGTAGGGGACTAGCGGGGGCCTTCTCCTACAATGAGCAGTACTTC

J gene: TRBJ2-5
clone size: -
D gene: TRBD2
V gene: TRBV13
CDR3 protein: CASSFGVGGTQETQYF
CDR3 DNA: TGTGCCAGCAGCTTCGGTGTCGGGGGGACGCAAGAGACCCAGTACTTC

J gene: TRBJ2-5
clone size: -
D gene: -
V gene: TRBV7-7
CDR3 protein: CASGSAGTVQETQYF
CDR3 DNA: TGTGCTAGCGGCTCAGCCGGGACGGTCCAAGAGACCCAGTACTTC

J gene: TRBJ2-7
clone size: -
D gene: -
V gene: TRBV2
CDR3 protein: CASSEGVNEQYF
CDR3 DNA: TGTGCCAGCAGTGAAGGGGTGAATGAGCAGTACTTC

J gene: TRBJ2-3
clone size: -
D gene: TRBD2
V gene: TRBV20-1
CDR3 protein: CSAPVREDRSTDTQYF
CDR3 DNA: TGCAGTGCCCCAGTACGGGAGGACCGTAGCACAGATACGCAGTATTTT

J gene: TRBJ2-1
clone size: few
D gene: -
V gene: TRBV6-1
CDR3 protein: CASLTSRGIYNEQFF
CDR3 DNA: TGTGCCAGCCTGACCAGCAGGGGAATCTACAATGAGCAGTTCTTC

J gene: TRBJ2-7
clone size: few
D gene: -
V gene: TRBV20-1
CDR3 protein: CSASINPRRYEQYF
CDR3 DNA: TGCAGTGCTAGTATAAACCCCAGACGCTACGAGCAGTACTTC

J gene: TRBJ2-7
clone size: -
D gene: TRBD1
V gene: TRBV7-2
CDR3 protein: CASSLEGQGTEQYF
CDR3 DNA: TGTGCCAGCAGCTTAGAGGGACAGGGGACCGAGCAGTACTTC

J gene: TRBJ2-3
clone size: few
D gene: TRBD1
V gene: TRBV5-4
CDR3 protein: CASRGTGGADTQYF
CDR3 DNA: TGTGCCAGCCGTGGGACAGGGGGCGCAGATACGCAGTATTTT

J gene: TRBJ2-1
clone size: few
D gene: -
V gene: TRBV12-3/TRBV12-4
CDR3 protein: CASSLFPVHEQFF
CDR3 DNA: TGTGCCAGCAGTTTGTTCCCCGTCCATGAGCAGTTCTTC

J gene: TRBJ1-6
clone size: -
D gene: TRBD1
V gene: TRBV25-1
CDR3 protein: CASSDPGQGNSPPHF
CDR3 DNA: TGTGCCAGCAGTGACCCGGGACAGGGAAATTCACCCCCCCACTTT

J gene: TRBJ2-1
clone size: -
D gene: -
V gene: TRBV5-6
CDR3 protein: CASSLAPPYNEQFF
CDR3 DNA: TGTGCCAGCAGCTTGGCTCCGCCCTACAATGAGCAGTTCTTC

J gene: TRBJ1-1
clone size: -
D gene: TRBD1
V gene: TRBV28
CDR3 protein: CASSLARGSEAFF
CDR3 DNA: TGTGCCAGCAGTTTAGCCAGGGGGTCTGAAGCTTTCTTT

J gene: TRBJ1-5
clone size: -
D gene: -
V gene: TRBV11-2
CDR3 protein: CASSLGNGNQPQHF
CDR3 DNA: TGTGCCAGCAGCTTGGGGAACGGGAATCAGCCCCAGCATTTT

J gene: TRBJ2-1
clone size: -
D gene: TRBD2
V gene: TRBV20-1
CDR3 protein: CSARDGGTSVYNGQFF
CDR3 DNA: TGCAGTGCTAGAGATGGGGGGACTAGCGTCTACAATGGGCAGTTCTTC

J gene: TRBJ1-1
clone size: -
D gene: -
V gene: TRBV28
CDR3 protein: CASSLREGGAFF
CDR3 DNA: TGTGCCAGCAGTTTGAGGGAGGGTGGCGCTTTCTTT

J gene: TRBJ1-2
clone size: -
D gene: -
V gene: TRBV7-9
CDR3 protein: CASSSYRDHYGYTF
CDR3 DNA: TGTGCCAGCAGCTCATACAGGGACCACTATGGCTACACCTTC

J gene: TRBJ2-5
clone size: many
D gene: TRBD1
V gene: TRBV14
CDR3 protein: CASSLRTGGETQYF
CDR3 DNA: TGTGCCAGCAGCTTGCGGACAGGTGGGGAGACCCAGTACTTC

J gene: TRBJ1-2
clone size: -
D gene: -
V gene: TRBV6-1
CDR3 protein: CASITPGLLYGYTF
CDR3 DNA: TGTGCCAGCATCACCCCGGGCCTACTCTATGGCTACACCTTC

J gene: TRBJ1-6
clone size: few
D gene: -
V gene: TRBV27
CDR3 protein: CASSLSGQYNSPLHF
CDR3 DNA: TGTGCCAGCAGTTTATCGGGACAATATAATTCACCCCTCCACTTT

J gene: TRBJ2-7
clone size: few
D gene: -
V gene: TRBV24-1
CDR3 protein: CATSDFRGRQYF
CDR3 DNA: TGTGCCACCAGTGATTTCCGGGGGCGGCAGTACTTC

J gene: TRBJ1-4
clone size: once
D gene: TRBD1
V gene: TRBV5-1
CDR3 protein: CASSLSGTGARATNEKLFF
CDR3 DNA: TGCGCCAGCAGCTTGTCCGGGACAGGGGCGAGAGCAACTAATGAAAAACTGTTTTTT

J gene: TRBJ1-5
clone size: -
D gene: -
V gene: TRBV15
CDR3 protein: CATSSNYQPQHF
CDR3 DNA: TGTGCCACCAGCAGCAACTATCAGCCCCAGCATTTT

J gene: TRBJ1-6
clone size: -
D gene: TRBD1
V gene: TRBV20-1
CDR3 protein: CSAPTGGNYNSPLHF
CDR3 DNA: TGCAGTGCGCCGACAGGGGGGAACTATAATTCACCCCTCCACTTT

J gene: TRBJ2-3
clone size: few
D gene: TRBD2
V gene: TRBV4-2
CDR3 protein: CASSHTSGRTDTQYF
CDR3 DNA: TGTGCCAGCAGCCATACTAGCGGGAGAACAGATACGCAGTATTTT

J gene: TRBJ1-5
clone size: -
D gene: TRBD1
V gene: TRBV19
CDR3 protein: CASSMEGAHYQPQHF
CDR3 DNA: TGTGCCAGTAGTATGGAGGGGGCCCACTATCAGCCCCAGCATTTT

J gene: TRBJ1-4
clone size: few
D gene: -
V gene: TRBV10-1
CDR3 protein: CASSEDMREKLFF
CDR3 DNA: TGCGCCAGCAGTGAGGATATGAGGGAAAAACTGTTTTTT

J gene: TRBJ1-6
clone size: -
D gene: TRBD1
V gene: TRBV27
CDR3 protein: CAHLQGAGNSPLHF
CDR3 DNA: TGTGCCCACCTTCAGGGGGCTGGGAATTCACCCCTCCACTTT

J gene: TRBJ2-1
clone size: -
D gene: -
V gene: TRBV7-9
CDR3 protein: CASTGSHNEQFF
CDR3 DNA: TGTGCCAGCACCGGGTCTCACAATGAGCAGTTCTTC

J gene: TRBJ1-5
clone size: -
D gene: -
V gene: TRBV10-1
CDR3 protein: CASSSDRNLNQPQHF
CDR3 DNA: TGCGCCAGCAGCTCGGACCGGAACCTCAATCAGCCCCAGCATTTT

J gene: TRBJ1-4
clone size: few
D gene: TRBD1
V gene: TRBV29-1
CDR3 protein: CSVEPVTGNEKLFF
CDR3 DNA: TGCAGCGTTGAACCGGTGACAGGGAATGAAAAACTGTTTTTT

J gene: TRBJ2-4
clone size: few
D gene: -
V gene: TRBV20-1
CDR3 protein: CSASLALEQYF
CDR3 DNA: TGCAGTGCATCCTTGGCCTTGGAGCAGTACTTC